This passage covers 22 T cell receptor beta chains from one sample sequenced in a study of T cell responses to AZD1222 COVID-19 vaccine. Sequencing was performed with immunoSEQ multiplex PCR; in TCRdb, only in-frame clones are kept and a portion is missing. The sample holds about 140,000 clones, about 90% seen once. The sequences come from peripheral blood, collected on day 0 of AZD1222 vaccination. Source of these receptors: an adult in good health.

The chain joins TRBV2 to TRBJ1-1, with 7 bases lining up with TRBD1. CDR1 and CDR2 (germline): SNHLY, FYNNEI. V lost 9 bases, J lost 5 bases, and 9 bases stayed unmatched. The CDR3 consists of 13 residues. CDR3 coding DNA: TGTGCCAGAGCCTCAACAGGGGTGACTGAAGCTTTCTTT. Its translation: CARASTGVTEAFF.

The CDR3 protein is CASSYRGRFEQFF. In DNA form, the CDR3 reads TGTGCCAGCAGCTACAGGGGGCGCTTTGAGCAGTTCTTC. The chain recombines TRBV11-3 with TRBJ2-1; 9 bases fit TRBD1. J lost 9 bases, V lost 4 bases, and 4 bases had no gene match. Looked up from germline, CDR1 is SGHNT and CDR2 is YENEEA. The CDR3 loop spans 13 amino acids.

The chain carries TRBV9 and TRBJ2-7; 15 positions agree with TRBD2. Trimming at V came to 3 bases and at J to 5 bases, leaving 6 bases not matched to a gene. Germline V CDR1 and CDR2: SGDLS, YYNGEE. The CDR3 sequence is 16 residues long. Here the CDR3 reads CASSARGLAGGDEQYF. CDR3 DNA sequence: TGTGCCAGCAGCGCCCGTGGACTAGCGGGAGGGGACGAGCAGTACTTC.

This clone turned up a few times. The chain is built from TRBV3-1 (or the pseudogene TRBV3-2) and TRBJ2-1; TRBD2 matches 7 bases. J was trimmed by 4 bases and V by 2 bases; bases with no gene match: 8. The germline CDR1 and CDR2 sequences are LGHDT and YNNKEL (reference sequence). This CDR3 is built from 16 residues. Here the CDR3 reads CASSQNAGAGYNEQFF. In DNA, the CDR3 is TGTGCCAGCAGCCAAAACGCGGGAGCGGGGTACAATGAGCAGTTCTTC.

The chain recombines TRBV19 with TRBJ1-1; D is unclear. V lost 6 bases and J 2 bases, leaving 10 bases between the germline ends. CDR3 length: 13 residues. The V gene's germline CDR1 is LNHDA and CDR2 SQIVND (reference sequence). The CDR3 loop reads CASSEWDNTEAFF. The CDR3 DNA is TGTGCCAGTAGCGAGTGGGATAACACTGAAGCTTTCTTT.

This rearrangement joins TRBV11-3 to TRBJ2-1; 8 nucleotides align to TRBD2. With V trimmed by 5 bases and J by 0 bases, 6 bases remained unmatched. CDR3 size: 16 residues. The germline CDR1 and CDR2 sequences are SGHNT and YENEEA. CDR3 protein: CASSRTSHSSYNEQFF. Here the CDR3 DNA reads TGTGCCAGCAGCCGGACTAGCCACAGCTCCTACAATGAGCAGTTCTTC.

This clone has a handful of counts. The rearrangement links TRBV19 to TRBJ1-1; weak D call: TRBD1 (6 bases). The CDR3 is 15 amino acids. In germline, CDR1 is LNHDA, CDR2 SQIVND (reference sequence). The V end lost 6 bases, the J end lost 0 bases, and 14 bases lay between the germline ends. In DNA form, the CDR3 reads TGTGCCAGTAGCCAAGGACAGTGGATGAACACTGAAGCTTTCTTT. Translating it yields CASSQGQWMNTEAFF.

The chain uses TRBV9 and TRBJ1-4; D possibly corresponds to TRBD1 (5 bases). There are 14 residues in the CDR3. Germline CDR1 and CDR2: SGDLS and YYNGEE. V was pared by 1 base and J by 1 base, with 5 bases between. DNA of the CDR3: TGTGCCAGCAGCGTACAGGGAACTAATGAAAAACTGTTTTTT. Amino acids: CASSVQGTNEKLFF.

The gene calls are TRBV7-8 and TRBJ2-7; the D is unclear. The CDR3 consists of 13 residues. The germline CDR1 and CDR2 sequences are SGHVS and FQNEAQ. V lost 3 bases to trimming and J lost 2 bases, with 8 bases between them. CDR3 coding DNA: TGTGCCAGCAGCTTTGGGGTGGCCTACGAGCAGTACTTC. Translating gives CASSFGVAYEQYF.

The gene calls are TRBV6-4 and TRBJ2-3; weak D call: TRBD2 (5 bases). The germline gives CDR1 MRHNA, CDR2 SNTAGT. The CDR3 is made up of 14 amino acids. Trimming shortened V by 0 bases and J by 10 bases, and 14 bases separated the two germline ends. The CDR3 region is CASSDSRVSVAQYF. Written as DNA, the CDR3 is TGTGCCAGCAGTGACTCGAGGGTCTCGGTGGCGCAGTATTTT.

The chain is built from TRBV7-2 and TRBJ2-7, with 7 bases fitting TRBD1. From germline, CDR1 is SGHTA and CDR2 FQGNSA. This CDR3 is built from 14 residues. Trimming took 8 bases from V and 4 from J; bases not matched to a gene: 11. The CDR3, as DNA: TGTGCCAGCGGCTCACAGGGGTTCGGGTACGAGCAGTACTTC. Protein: CASGSQGFGYEQYF.

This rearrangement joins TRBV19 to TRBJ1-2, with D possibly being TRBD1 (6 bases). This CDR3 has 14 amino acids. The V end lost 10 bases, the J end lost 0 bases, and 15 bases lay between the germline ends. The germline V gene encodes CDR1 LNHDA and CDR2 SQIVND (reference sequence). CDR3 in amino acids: CATNIRGSNYGYTF. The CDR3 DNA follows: TGTGCCACCAATATCAGGGGTTCTAACTATGGCTACACCTTC.

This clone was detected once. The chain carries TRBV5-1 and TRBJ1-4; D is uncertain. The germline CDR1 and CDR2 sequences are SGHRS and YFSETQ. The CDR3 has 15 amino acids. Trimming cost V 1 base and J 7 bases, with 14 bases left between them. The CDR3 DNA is TGCGCCAGCAGCTTGTTTCTTGCCCTGGGTGAAAAACTGTTTTTT. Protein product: CASSLFLALGEKLFF.

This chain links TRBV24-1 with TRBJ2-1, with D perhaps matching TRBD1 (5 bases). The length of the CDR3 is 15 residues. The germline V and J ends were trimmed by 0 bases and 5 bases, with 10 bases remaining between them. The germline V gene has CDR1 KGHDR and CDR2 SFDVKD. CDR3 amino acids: CATSDLSRGDNEQFF. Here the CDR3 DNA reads TGTGCCACCAGTGATTTGAGTAGGGGCGACAATGAGCAGTTCTTC.

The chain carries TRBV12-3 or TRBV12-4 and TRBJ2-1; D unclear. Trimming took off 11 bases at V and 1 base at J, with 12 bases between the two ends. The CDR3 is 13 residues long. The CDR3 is CALPRGSYNEQFF. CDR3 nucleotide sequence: TGTGCCCTACCTCGAGGTTCCTACAATGAGCAGTTCTTC.

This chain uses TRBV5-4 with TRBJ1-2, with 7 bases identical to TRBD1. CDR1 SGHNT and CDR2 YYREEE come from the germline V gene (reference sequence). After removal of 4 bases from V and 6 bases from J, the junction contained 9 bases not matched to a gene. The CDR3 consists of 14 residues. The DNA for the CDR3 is TGTGCCAGCAGCCACCAGCCCACAGGGGATGGCTACACCTTC. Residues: CASSHQPTGDGYTF. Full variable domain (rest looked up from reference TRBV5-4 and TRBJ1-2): ETGVTQSPTHLIKTRGQQVTLRCSSQSGHNTVSWYQQALGQGPQFIFQYYREEENGRGNFPPRFSGLQFPNYSSELNVNALELDDSALYLCASSHQPTGDGYTFGSGTRLTVV.

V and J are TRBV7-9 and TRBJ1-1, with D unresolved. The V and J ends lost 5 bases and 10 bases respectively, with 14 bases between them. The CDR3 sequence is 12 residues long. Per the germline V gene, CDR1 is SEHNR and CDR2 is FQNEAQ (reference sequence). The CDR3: CASSPVVSTAFF. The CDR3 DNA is TGTGCCAGCAGCCCAGTCGTGTCGACAGCTTTCTTT.

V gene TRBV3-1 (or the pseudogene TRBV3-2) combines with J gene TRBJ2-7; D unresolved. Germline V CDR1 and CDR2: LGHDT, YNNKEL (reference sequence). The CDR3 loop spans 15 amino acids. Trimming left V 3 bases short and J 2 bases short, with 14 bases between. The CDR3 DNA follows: TGTGCCAGCAGCCAGAATAGTGCCCAGACCTACGAGCAGTACTTC. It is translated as CASSQNSAQTYEQYF.

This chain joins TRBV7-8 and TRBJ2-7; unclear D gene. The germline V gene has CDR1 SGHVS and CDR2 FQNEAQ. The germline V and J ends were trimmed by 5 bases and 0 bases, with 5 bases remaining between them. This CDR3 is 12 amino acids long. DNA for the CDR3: TGTGCCAGCAGCCCGAACTCCTACGAGCAGTACTTC. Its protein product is CASSPNSYEQYF.

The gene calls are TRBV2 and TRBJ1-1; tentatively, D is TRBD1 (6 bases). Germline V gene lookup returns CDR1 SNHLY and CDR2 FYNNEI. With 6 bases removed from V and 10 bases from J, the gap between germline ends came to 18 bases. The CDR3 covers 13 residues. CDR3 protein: CASSTTGHPRAFF. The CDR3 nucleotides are TGTGCCAGCAGCACAACGGGACACCCTCGAGCTTTCTTT.

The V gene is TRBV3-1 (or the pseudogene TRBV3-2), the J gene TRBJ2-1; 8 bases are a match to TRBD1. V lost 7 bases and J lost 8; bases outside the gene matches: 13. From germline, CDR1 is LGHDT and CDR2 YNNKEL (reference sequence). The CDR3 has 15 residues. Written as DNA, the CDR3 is TGTGCCAGCACCACCGGGACAGGTTTCAGGTATGAGCAGTTCTTC. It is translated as CASTTGTGFRYEQFF.

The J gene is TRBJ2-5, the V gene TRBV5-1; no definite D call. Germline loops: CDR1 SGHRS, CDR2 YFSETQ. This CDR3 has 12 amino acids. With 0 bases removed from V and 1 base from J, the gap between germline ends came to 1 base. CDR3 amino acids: CASSLGQETQYF. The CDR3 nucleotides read TGCGCCAGCAGCTTGGGCCAAGAGACCCAGTACTTC.